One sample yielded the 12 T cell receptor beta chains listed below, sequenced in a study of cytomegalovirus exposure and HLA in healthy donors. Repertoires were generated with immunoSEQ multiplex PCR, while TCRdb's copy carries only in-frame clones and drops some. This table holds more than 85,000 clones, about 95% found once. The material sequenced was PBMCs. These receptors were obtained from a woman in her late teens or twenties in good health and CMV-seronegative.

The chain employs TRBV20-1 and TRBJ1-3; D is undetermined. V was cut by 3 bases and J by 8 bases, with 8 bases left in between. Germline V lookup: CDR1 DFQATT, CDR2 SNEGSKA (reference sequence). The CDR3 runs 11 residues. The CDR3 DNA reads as TGCAGTGCTAGTGCCCCAGACACCATATATTTT. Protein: CSASAPDTIYF.

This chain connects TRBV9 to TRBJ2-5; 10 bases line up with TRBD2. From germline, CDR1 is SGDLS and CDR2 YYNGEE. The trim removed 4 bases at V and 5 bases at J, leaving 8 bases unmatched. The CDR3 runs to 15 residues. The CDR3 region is CASSTTSGVGETQYF. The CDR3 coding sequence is TGTGCCAGCAGCACCACTAGCGGGGTAGGGGAGACCCAGTACTTC. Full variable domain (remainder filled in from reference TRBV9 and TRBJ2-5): DSGVTQTPKHLITATGQRVTLRCSPRSGDLSVYWYQQSLDQGLQFLIQYYNGEERAKGNILERFSAQQFPDLHSELNLSSLELGDSALYFCASSTTSGVGETQYFGPGTRLLVL.

The DNA of the CDR3 is TGTGCCAGCAGCTTAGGGACTTTTAGCGGGGGCCTTGCGGAGACCCAGTACTTC. Amino acids: CASSLGTFSGGLAETQYF. The gene calls are TRBV11-1 and TRBJ2-5, with 9 bases identical to TRBD2. Germline V CDR1 and CDR2: SGHAT, FQDESV (reference sequence). With 1 base clipped from V and 5 bases from J, the junction kept 14 bases outside the gene matches. There are 18 residues in the CDR3.

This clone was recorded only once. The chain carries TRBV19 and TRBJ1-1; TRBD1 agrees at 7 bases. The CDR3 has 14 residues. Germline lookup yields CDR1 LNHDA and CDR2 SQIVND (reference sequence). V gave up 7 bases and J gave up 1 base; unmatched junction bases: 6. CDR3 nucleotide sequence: TGTGCCAGTAATACAGGGGTGGGGAACACTGAAGCTTTCTTT. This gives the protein CASNTGVGNTEAFF. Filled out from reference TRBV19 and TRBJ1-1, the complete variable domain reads DGGITQSPKYLFRKEGQNVTLSCEQNLNHDAMYWYRQDPGQGLRLIYYSQIVNDFQKGDIAEGYSVSREKKESFPLTVTSAQKNPTAFYLCASNTGVGNTEAFFGQGTRLTVV.

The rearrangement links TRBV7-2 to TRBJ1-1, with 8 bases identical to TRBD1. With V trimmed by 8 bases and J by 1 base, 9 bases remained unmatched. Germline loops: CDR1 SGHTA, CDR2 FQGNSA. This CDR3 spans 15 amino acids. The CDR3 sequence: CASRKAGTGNTEAFF. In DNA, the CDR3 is TGTGCCAGCCGAAAAGCAGGGACAGGGAACACTGAAGCTTTCTTT.

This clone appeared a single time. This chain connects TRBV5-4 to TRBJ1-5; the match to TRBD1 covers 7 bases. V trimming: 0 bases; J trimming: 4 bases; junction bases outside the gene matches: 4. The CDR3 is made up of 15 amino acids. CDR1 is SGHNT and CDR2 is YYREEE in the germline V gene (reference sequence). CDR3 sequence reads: CASSLGTGMNQPQHF. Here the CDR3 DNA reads TGTGCCAGCAGCTTGGGGACAGGAATGAATCAGCCCCAGCATTTT.

CDR3 protein: CATSRDTYRDDEQYF. In DNA form, the CDR3 reads TGTGCCACCAGCAGAGATACGTACAGGGACGACGAGCAGTACTTC. This chain links TRBV15 with TRBJ2-7, with a weak D call TRBD1 (6 bases). This CDR3 region has 15 residues. The V gene's germline CDR1 is LNHNV and CDR2 YYDKDF (reference sequence). V dropped 0 bases and J dropped 5 bases, with 14 bases sitting between them.

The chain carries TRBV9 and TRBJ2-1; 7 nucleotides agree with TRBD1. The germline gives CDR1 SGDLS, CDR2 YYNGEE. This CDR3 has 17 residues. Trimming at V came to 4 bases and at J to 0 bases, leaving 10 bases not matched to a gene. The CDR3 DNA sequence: TGTGCCAGCAGCCGTAACCGGGACAGTCGCTCCTACAATGAGCAGTTCTTC. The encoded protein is CASSRNRDSRSYNEQFF. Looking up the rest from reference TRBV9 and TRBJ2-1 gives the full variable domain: DSGVTQTPKHLITATGQRVTLRCSPRSGDLSVYWYQQSLDQGLQFLIQYYNGEERAKGNILERFSAQQFPDLHSELNLSSLELGDSALYFCASSRNRDSRSYNEQFFGPGTRLTVL.

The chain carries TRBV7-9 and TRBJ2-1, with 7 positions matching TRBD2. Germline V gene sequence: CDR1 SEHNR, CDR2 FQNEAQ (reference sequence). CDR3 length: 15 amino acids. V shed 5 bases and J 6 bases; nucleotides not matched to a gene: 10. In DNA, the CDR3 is TGTGCCAGCAGCGCGCGACTAGCTGGGGCCAATGAGCAGTTCTTC. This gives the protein CASSARLAGANEQFF.

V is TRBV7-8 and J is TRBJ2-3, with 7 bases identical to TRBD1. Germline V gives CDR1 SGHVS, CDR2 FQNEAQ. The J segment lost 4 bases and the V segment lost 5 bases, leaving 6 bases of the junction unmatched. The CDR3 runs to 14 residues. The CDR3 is CASSPDRVSDTQYF. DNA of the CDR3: TGTGCCAGCAGCCCTGACAGGGTGTCAGATACGCAGTATTTT. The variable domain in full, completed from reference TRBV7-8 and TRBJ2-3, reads GAGVSQSPRYKVAKRGQDVALRCDPISGHVSLFWYQQALGQGPEFLTYFQNEAQLDKSGLPSDRFFAERPEGSVSTLKIQRTQQEDSAVYLCASSPDRVSDTQYFGPGTRLTVL.

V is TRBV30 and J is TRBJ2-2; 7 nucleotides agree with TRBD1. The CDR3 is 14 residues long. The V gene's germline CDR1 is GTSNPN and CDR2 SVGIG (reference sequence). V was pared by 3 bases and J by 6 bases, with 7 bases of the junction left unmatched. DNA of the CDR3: TGTGCCTGGAGGTCAGGGGGAGCTTCCGGGGAGCTGTTTTTT. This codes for CAWRSGGASGELFF.

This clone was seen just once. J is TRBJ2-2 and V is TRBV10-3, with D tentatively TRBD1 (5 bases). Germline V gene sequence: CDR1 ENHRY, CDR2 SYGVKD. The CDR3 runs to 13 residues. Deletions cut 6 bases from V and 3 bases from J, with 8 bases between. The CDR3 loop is CAIRGQDTGELFF. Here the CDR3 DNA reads TGTGCCATCAGGGGGCAGGACACCGGGGAGCTGTTTTTT.